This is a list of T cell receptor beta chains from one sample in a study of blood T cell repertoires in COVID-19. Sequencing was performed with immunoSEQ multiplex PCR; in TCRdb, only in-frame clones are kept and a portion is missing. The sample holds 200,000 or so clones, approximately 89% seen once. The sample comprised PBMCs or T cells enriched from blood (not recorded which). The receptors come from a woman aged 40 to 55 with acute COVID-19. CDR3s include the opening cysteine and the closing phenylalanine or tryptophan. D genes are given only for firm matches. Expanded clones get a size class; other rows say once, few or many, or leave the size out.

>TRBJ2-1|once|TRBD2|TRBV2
TGTGCCAGCAGCCTTACTAGCGGGAGTAGAAATGAGCAGTTCTTC
CASSLTSGSRNEQFF
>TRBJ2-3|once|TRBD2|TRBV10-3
TGTGCCATCTCGACTAGCGGGGGCTCCACAGATACGCAGTATTTT
CAISTSGGSTDTQYF
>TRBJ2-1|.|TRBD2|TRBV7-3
TGTGCCAGCAGCTTAGGACTAGCGGGGGGGCGAGGTCACAATGAGCAGTTCTTC
CASSLGLAGGRGHNEQFF
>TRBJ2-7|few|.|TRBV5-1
TGCGCCAGCAGCACCGGGGGGCCTTCCTACGAGCAGTACTTC
CASSTGGPSYEQYF
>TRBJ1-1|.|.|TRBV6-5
TGTGCCAGCAGTTATGTAGGGGAAACTGAAGCTTTCTTT
CASSYVGETEAFF
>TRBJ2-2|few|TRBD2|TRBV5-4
TGTGCCAGCAGCCGTAGACTAGCGGAGTTCACCGGGGAGCTGTTTTTT
CASSRRLAEFTGELFF
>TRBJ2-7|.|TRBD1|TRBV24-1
TGTGCCACCAGTGATTCTCGGCCGGGACAGGCCCTCTCCTACGAGCAGTACTTC
CATSDSRPGQALSYEQYF
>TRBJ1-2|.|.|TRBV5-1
TGCGCCAGCGGAGACGGCAGCGGGAGGGGTGGCTACACCTTC
CASGDGSGRGGYTF
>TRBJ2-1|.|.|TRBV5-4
TGTGCCAGCAGCCCTCCGGGTTCGGGTAATGAGCAGTTCTTC
CASSPPGSGNEQFF
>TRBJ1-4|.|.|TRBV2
TGTGCCAGCAGTGAAGCGCGGGCGGGAATGTTGTTTTTT
CASSEARAGMLFF
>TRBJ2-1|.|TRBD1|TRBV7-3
TGTGCCAGCAGTCCGACAGGGGTGGAGTACAATGAGCAGTTCTTC
CASSPTGVEYNEQFF
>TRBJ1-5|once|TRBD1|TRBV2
TGTGCCAGCAGTGGTACAGGGGTAGGCAATCAGCCCCAGCATTTT
CASSGTGVGNQPQHF